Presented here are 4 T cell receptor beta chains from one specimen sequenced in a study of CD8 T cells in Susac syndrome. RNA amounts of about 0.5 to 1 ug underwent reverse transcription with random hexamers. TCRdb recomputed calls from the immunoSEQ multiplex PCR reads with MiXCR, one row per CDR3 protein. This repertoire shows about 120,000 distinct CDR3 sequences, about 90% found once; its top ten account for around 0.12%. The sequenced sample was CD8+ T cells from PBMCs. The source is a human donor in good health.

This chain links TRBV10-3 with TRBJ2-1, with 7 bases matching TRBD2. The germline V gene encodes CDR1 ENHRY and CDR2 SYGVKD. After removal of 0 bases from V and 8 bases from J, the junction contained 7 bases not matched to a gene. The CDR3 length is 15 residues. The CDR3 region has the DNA TGTGCCATCAGTGAGTCCGCGGGAGTGTTCGATGAGCAGTTCTTC. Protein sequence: CAISESAGVFDEQFF.

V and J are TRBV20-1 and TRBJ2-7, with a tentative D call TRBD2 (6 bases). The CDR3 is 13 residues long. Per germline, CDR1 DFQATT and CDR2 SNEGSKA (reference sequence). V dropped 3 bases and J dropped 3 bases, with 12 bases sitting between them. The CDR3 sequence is CSASVLRGYEQYF. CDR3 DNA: TGCAGTGCTAGCGTCCTGCGGGGCTACGAGCAGTACTTC.

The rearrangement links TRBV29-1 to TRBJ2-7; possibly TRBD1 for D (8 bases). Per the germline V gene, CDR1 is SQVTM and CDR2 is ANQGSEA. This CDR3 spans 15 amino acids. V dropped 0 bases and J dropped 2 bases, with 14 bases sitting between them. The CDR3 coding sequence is TGCAGCGTTGAAGATCTTACAGGGGGGGCCTACGAGCAGTACTTC. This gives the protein CSVEDLTGGAYEQYF.

CDR3 loop: CASSQDPPDTQYF. CDR3 DNA sequence: TGTGCCAGCAGCCAAGATCCACCAGATACGCAGTATTTT. J is TRBJ2-3 and V is TRBV3-1; D unresolved. Trimming took off 0 bases at V and 4 bases at J, with 5 bases between the two ends. Germline lookup yields CDR1 LGHDT and CDR2 YNNKEL (reference sequence). This CDR3 is 13 amino acids long.